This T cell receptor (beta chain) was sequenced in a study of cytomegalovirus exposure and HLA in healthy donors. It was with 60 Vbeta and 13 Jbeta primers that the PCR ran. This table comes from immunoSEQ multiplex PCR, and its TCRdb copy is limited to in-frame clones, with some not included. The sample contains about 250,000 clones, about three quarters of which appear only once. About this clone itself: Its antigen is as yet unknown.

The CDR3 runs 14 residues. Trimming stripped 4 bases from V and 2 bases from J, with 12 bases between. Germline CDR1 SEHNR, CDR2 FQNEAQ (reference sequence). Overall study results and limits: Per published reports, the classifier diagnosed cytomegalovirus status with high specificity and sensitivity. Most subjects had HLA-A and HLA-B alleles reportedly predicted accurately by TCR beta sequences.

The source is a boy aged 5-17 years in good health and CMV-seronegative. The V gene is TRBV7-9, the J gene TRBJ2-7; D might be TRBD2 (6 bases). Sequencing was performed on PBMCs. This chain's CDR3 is CASSSSGSTYEQYF. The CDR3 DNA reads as TGTGCCAGCAGCTCTTCCGGGAGCACCTACGAGCAGTACTTC.